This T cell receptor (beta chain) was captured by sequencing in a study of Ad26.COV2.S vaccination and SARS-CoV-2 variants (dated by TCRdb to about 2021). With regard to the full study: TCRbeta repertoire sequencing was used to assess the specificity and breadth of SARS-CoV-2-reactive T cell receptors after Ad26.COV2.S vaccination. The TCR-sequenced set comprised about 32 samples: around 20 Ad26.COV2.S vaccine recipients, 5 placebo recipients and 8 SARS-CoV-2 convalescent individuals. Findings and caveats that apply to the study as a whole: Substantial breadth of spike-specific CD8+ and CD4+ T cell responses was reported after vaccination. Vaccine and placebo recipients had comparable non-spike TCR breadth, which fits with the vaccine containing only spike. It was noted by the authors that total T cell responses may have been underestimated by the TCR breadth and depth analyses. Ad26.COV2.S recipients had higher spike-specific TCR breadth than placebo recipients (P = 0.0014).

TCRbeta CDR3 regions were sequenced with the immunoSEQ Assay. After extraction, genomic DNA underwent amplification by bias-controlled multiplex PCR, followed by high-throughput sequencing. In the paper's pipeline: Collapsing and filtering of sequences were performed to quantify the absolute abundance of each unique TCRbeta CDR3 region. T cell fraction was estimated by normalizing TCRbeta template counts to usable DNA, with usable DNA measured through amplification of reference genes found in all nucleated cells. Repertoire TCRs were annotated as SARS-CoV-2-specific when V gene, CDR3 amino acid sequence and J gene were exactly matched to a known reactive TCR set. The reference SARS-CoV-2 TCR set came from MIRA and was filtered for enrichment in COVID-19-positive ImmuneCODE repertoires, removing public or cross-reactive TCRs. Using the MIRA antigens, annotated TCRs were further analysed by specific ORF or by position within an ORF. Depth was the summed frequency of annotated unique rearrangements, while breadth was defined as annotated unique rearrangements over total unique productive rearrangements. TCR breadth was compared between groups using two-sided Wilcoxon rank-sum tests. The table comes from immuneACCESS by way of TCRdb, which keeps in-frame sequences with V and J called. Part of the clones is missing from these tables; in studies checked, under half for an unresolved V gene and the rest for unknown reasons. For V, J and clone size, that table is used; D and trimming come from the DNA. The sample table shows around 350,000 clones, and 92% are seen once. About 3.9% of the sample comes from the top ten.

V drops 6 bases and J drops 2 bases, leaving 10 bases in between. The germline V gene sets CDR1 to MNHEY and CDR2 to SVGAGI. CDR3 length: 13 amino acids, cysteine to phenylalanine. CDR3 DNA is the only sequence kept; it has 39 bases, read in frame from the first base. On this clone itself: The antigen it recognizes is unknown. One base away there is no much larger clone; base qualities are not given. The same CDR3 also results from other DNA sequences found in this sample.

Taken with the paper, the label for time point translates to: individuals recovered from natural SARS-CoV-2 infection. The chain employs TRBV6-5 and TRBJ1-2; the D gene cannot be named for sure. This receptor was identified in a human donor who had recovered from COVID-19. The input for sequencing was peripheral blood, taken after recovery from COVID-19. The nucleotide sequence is TGTGCCAGCAGGGGCGGCCTAAACTATGGCTACACCTTC. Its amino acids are CASRGGLNYGYTF.